A single sample gave rise to the 23 T cell receptor beta chains below, sequenced in a study of OX40 agonist ivuxolimab in advanced cancers. Some clones are missing from TCRdb's copy, which holds only in-frame ones; the method was immunoSEQ multiplex PCR. The table shows approximately 100,000 clones, with about 91% occurring only once. The sample consisted of CD4+ or CD8+ T cells sorted from blood, taken in a trial of the OX40 agonist ivuxolimab. The receptors stem from an adult with an advanced solid tumor such as melanoma, head and neck, liver or kidney cancer.

This chain joins TRBV4-3 and TRBJ2-4, with a tentative D call TRBD2 (5 bases). The germline V gene has CDR1 LGHNA and CDR2 YSLEER. The CDR3 totals 12 residues. V dropped 1 base and J dropped 9 bases, with 7 bases sitting between them. CDR3 in DNA: TGCGCCAGCAGCCAAGTCGGAGGCATTCAGTACTTC. This translates into CASSQVGGIQYF.

The chain has TRBV7-9 and TRBJ1-2, with D tentatively TRBD1 (5 bases). The V and J ends lost 6 bases and 3 bases respectively, with 20 bases between them. CDR1 is SEHNR and CDR2 is FQNEAQ in the germline V gene (reference sequence). The CDR3 has 16 residues. The CDR3 sequence: CASSLPSGNWDYGYTF. The CDR3 nucleotides are TGTGCCAGCAGTCTCCCCTCAGGGAATTGGGACTATGGCTACACCTTC.

This sequence joins TRBV7-6 and TRBJ2-3; unclear D gene. This CDR3 comprises 13 residues. The ends were cut back, 0 bases at V and 7 bases at J, with 8 bases in the middle. Germline-derived CDR1 and CDR2 are SGHVS and FNYEAQ. The CDR3 nucleotides read TGTGCCAGCAGCTTAGCCACAGCCAATACGCAGTATTTT. This gives the protein CASSLATANTQYF.

J is TRBJ1-3 and V is TRBV7-2; weak D call: TRBD1 (5 bases). The CDR3 has 15 residues. V lost 5 bases and J lost 3, with 14 bases in between. In germline, CDR1 is SGHTA, CDR2 FQGNSA. The CDR3: CASSPQGGLGNTIYF. CDR3 nucleotide sequence: TGTGCCAGCAGCCCCCAGGGCGGGCTTGGAAACACCATATATTTT.

The chain joins TRBV7-9 to TRBJ2-2; 14 bases fit TRBD2. Germline CDR1 is SEHNR and CDR2 is FQNEAQ (reference sequence). V lost 7 bases and J lost 7; bases outside the gene matches: 5. The CDR3 covers 15 residues. CDR3 sequence reads: CASTGTSGSSGELFF. The CDR3, as DNA: TGTGCCAGCACCGGGACTAGCGGGAGTAGCGGGGAGCTGTTTTTT. Full variable domain (outside the CDR3, taken from reference TRBV7-9 and TRBJ2-2): DTGVSQNPRHKITKRGQNVTFRCDPISEHNRLYWYRQTLGQGPEFLTYFQNEAQLEKSRLLSDRFSAERPKGSFSTLEIQRTEQGDSAMYLCASTGTSGSSGELFFGEGSRLTVL.

V usage is TRBV6-6 and J usage is TRBJ1-2; D possibly corresponds to TRBD1 (6 bases). The ends were cut back, 4 bases at V and 5 bases at J, with 20 bases in the middle. Germline V gene sequence: CDR1 MNHNY, CDR2 SVGAGI (reference sequence). CDR3 size: 16 residues. CDR3 sequence reads: CASSSLRLGGGYGYTF. DNA of the CDR3: TGTGCCAGCAGTTCCCTGCGCCTGGGGGGCGGGTATGGCTACACCTTC.

The V call is TRBV5-1, the J call TRBJ1-1; no reliable D call. Deletions cut 0 bases from V and 6 bases from J, with 18 bases between. The CDR3 contains 16 residues. Per germline, CDR1 SGHRS and CDR2 YFSETQ. The CDR3 here is CASSLAGGELGAEAFF. In DNA form, the CDR3 reads TGCGCCAGCAGCTTGGCCGGCGGGGAACTTGGCGCTGAAGCTTTCTTT.

This chain links TRBV27 with TRBJ2-1; D is ambiguous. Trimming took 4 bases from V and 4 from J, leaving 8 bases between them. The CDR3 totals 13 residues. Germline V CDR1 and CDR2: MNHEY, SMNVEV (reference sequence). The CDR3 DNA sequence: TGTGCCAGCAGTTCCAATAATTACAATGAGCAGTTCTTC. The encoded protein is CASSSNNYNEQFF.

This chain joins TRBV19 and TRBJ2-3; 7 bases align to TRBD1. Germline CDR1 reads LNHDA; CDR2 reads SQIVND (reference sequence). CDR3 size: 15 residues. Trimming took 6 bases from V and 1 from J; bases not matched to a gene: 7. The CDR3 DNA is TGTGCCAGTAGCTTCCGGGACAGCCGCACAGATACGCAGTATTTT. As protein: CASSFRDSRTDTQYF.

This chain connects TRBV14 to TRBJ1-1; D is undetermined. The germline gives CDR1 SGHDN, CDR2 FVKESK. CDR3 length: 14 residues. V lost 1 base and J 0 bases, leaving 6 bases between the germline ends. The CDR3 DNA reads as TGTGCCAGCAGCCAAGCAGGCATGAACACTGAAGCTTTCTTT. It translates to CASSQAGMNTEAFF. Using reference TRBV14 and TRBJ1-1 for the parts outside the CDR3, the full variable domain is EAGVTQFPSHSVIEKGQTVTLRCDPISGHDNLYWYRRVMGKEIKFLLHFVKESKQDESGMPNNRFLAERTGGTYSTLKVQPAELEDSGVYFCASSQAGMNTEAFFGQGTRLTVV.

The CDR3 sequence is CASSRGTSLEQFF. The CDR3 nucleotides read TGTGCCAGCAGCCGGGGGACTAGTCTTGAGCAGTTCTTC. V and J are TRBV9 and TRBJ2-1; 8 bases align to TRBD2. CDR3 size: 13 residues. Germline lookup yields CDR1 SGDLS and CDR2 YYNGEE. Trimming cost V 4 bases and J 9 bases; bases outside gene matches: 6.

This clone has a single count. The chain couples TRBV29-1 to TRBJ2-1; TRBD2 matches at 10 bases. Per germline, CDR1 SQVTM and CDR2 ANQGSEA. The CDR3 sequence is 17 residues long. Losses at the gene ends were 5 bases for V and 7 bases for J; bases not matched to a gene: 17. The CDR3 reads CSVSGRAIGATRNEQFF. The CDR3 bases are TGCAGCGTTAGCGGGAGGGCCATAGGGGCGACACGGAATGAGCAGTTCTTC.

V gene TRBV2 combines with J gene TRBJ2-2; TRBD2 aligns across 13 bases. After removal of 6 bases from V and 3 bases from J, the junction contained 10 bases not matched to a gene. CDR1 and CDR2 from the germline V gene are SNHLY and FYNNEI. This CDR3 is built from 18 residues. CDR3 in DNA: TGTGCCAGCAGACCTACTAGCGGGAGGGCCTCGGACACCGGGGAGCTGTTTTTT. Protein: CASRPTSGRASDTGELFF.

The chain has TRBV18 and TRBJ2-1, with 7 bases matching TRBD1. This CDR3 is built from 14 residues. Trimming took 3 bases from V and 4 from J; bases not matched to a gene: 3. Germline CDR1 and CDR2: KGHSH and LQKENI. CDR3: CASSPGQHYNEQFF. Written as DNA, the CDR3 is TGTGCCAGCTCACCGGGACAGCATTACAATGAGCAGTTCTTC.

The chain recombines TRBV19 with TRBJ2-5; 10 positions agree with TRBD2. The CDR3 covers 17 residues. Germline CDR1 reads LNHDA; CDR2 reads SQIVND (reference sequence). The J segment lost 4 bases and the V segment lost 1 base, leaving 9 bases of the junction unmatched. The CDR3 DNA follows: TGTGCCAGTAGTATAGCTCTAGCGGGAGAGGTGAGAGAGACCCAGTACTTC. This gives the protein CASSIALAGEVRETQYF.

This sequence joins TRBV27 and TRBJ2-3; 8 positions agree with TRBD2. The CDR3 covers 16 residues. V trimming: 3 bases; J trimming: 2 bases; junction bases outside the gene matches: 7. Germline CDR1 reads MNHEY; CDR2 reads SMNVEV (reference sequence). The CDR3 loop is CASSFSGTLPTDTQYF. Written as DNA, the CDR3 is TGTGCCAGCAGTTTTAGCGGGACCCTCCCCACAGATACGCAGTATTTT.

The chain has TRBV13 and TRBJ2-3; 7 bases map to TRBD1. J was trimmed by 0 bases and V by 3 bases; bases with no gene match: 3. The CDR3 sequence is 15 residues long. Germline CDR1 and CDR2: PRHDT and FYEKMQ (reference sequence). This CDR3 is CASSFPRGSTDTQYF. DNA of the CDR3: TGTGCCAGCAGCTTCCCCAGGGGGAGCACAGATACGCAGTATTTT.

The J gene is TRBJ2-7, the V gene TRBV5-1, with D perhaps matching TRBD1 (5 bases). Germline values: CDR1 SGHRS, CDR2 YFSETQ. V lost 4 bases to trimming and J lost 6 bases, with 14 bases between them. The CDR3 has 13 residues. The CDR3 is CASSPDRGGEQYF. Here the CDR3 DNA reads TGCGCCAGCAGCCCAGACAGAGGCGGCGAGCAGTACTTC.

The rearrangement uses TRBV23-1 and TRBJ2-7; D gene unclear. TRBV23-1 belongs to the ORF category, with a function that is uncertain. The CDR3 length is 10 residues. V was trimmed by 3 bases and J by 5 bases, leaving 2 bases between them. This CDR3 reads CASSQNEQYF. For the CDR3, the DNA is TGCGCCAGCAGTCAGAACGAGCAGTACTTC.

J is TRBJ1-2 and V is TRBV18; TRBD1 might be the D (5 bases). V was shortened by 3 bases and J by 3 bases, with 11 bases between the two germline ends. This CDR3 has 14 residues. CDR1 is KGHSH, CDR2 LQKENI, per germline. The CDR3 spells CASSPQDSHYGYTF. CDR3 DNA: TGTGCCAGCTCACCCCAAGACAGCCACTATGGCTACACCTTC.

This chain links TRBV5-8 with TRBJ2-5, with D perhaps TRBD1 or TRBD2 (5 bases each). This CDR3 spans 16 amino acids. With 5 bases removed from V and 0 bases from J, the gap between germline ends came to 17 bases. The germline V gene encodes CDR1 SGHTS and CDR2 YDEGEE. CDR3 in DNA: TGTGCCAGCAGTCCGGGGATGTGGGGCAACCAAGAGACCCAGTACTTC. Its translation is CASSPGMWGNQETQYF.

The chain employs TRBV7-2 and TRBJ1-4; D is unclear. Germline-derived CDR1 and CDR2 are SGHTA and FQGNSA. This CDR3 region has 12 residues. The V and J ends lost 5 bases and 17 bases respectively, with 18 bases between them. The CDR3 sequence: CASSPDFGPLFF. CDR3 nucleotides: TGTGCCAGCAGCCCGGATTTCGGGCCTCTTTTTTTT.

DNA of the CDR3: TGCGCCAGCAAATTTACCACCAGGACAGACGGTCCCCAGTACTTC. This translates into CASKFTTRTDGPQYF. The V gene is TRBV5-1, the J gene TRBJ2-5; D is possibly TRBD1 (6 bases). V lost 6 bases and J lost 9, with 24 bases in between. This CDR3 region has 15 residues. Germline lookup yields CDR1 SGHRS and CDR2 YFSETQ.